This entry is about one T cell receptor beta chain. Its specificity is unknown. The source of the sample is a study of identifying expanded T cells in peripheral blood. During the collection period, no donor immune events like infections were recorded. Points from the study as a whole: Over approximately two and four weeks, about 15 and 19 clones changed, versus approximately 1.1 between replicates. Across healthy donors, higher total template counts meant significantly greater roughly 2-week count variance.

Germline loops: CDR1 SQVTM, CDR2 ANQGSEA. V lost 5 bases, J lost 6 bases, and 10 bases lay in between. This CDR3 comprises 11 residues. Clones were sequenced by immunoSEQ multiplex PCR, and TCRdb holds only the in-frame ones, with some missing. Counted here are some 100,000 clones, approximately 90% occurring once; the ten biggest clones make up approximately 8%. Sequenced sample: blood. The receptor's source is a person aged 18 to 75 in good health. The rearrangement links TRBV29-1 to TRBJ1-1; no firm D call. CDR3 sequence reads: CSVLGKAEAFF. DNA of the CDR3: TGCAGCGTTCTGGGGAAGGCTGAAGCTTTCTTT.